The entry below describes one TCR beta chain. Its antigen is unknown. Cells designated naive CD8 were CD45RO-negative and were positively selected for CCR7, with terminally differentiated effector memory CD45RA+ cells excluded. The data originate from a study of shared clonotypes between healthy human individuals. Study findings and constraints: Roughly 5% of naive CD4 clonotypes were shared across four donors.

Repertoires were generated with immunoSEQ multiplex PCR, while TCRdb's copy carries only in-frame clones and drops some. The sample records fewer than 1 million clones, around 96% being singletons. The CDR3 contains 15 residues. After removal of 5 bases from V and 3 bases from J, the junction contained 8 bases not matched to a gene. Germline V gene lookup returns CDR1 MNHEY and CDR2 SVGAGI. Material for sequencing was naive CD8+ T cells sorted from blood. The receptor comes from a man aged 25 to 40 in good health. The chain is built from TRBV6-5 and TRBJ2-5; 8 bases map to TRBD2. CDR3 DNA sequence: TGTGCCAGCAGTACTCAACTAGCGGAGGAAGAGACCCAGTACTTC. Encoded protein: CASSTQLAEEETQYF.